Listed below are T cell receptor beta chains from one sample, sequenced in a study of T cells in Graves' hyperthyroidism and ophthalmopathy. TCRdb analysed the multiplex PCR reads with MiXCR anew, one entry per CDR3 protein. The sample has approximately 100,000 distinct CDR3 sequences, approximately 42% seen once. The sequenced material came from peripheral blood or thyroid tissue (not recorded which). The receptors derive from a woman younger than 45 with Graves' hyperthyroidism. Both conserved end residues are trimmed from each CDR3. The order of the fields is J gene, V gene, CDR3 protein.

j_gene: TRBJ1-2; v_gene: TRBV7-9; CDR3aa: ASSEGSNYGYT
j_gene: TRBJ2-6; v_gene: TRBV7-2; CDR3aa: ASSLDWDGVA
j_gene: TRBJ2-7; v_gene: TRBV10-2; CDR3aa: ASSEDRGQYEQC
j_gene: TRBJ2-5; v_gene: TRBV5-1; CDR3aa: ASSLGDSYRNQETQY
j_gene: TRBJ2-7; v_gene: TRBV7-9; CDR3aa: ASSLQTSGVYEQY
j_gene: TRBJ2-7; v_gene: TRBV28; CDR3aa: ASSSHEPGTPYEQY
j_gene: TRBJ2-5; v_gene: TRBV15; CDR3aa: ATHTGKVETQY
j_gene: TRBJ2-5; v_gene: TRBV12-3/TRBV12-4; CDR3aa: ASSLPGGGRWETQY
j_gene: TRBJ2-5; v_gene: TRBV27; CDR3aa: ASSPPHGTRETQY
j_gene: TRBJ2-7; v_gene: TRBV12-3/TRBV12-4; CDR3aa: ASSWPGQGNYDQY
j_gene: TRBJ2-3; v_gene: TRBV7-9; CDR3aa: ASSSSGRANTQY
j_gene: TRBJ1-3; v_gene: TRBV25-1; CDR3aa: ASSDLPGQGAGNTIY
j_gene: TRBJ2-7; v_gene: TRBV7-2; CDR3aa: ASSQDRGRYEQY
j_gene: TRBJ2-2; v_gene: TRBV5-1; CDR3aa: ASSLVSPSGSAGELF
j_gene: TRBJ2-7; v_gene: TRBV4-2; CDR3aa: ASAPGGGSDEQY
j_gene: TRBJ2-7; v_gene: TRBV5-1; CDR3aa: ASSSASGYYEQY
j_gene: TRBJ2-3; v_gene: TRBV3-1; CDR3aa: ASSQRERAQY
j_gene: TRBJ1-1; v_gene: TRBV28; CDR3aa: ASSLNQGTEAF
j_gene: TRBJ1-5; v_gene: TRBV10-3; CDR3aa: AISETGTYNQPQH
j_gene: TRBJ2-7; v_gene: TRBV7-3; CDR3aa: ASSFPAEQSYEQY
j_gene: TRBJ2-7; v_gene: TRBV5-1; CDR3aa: ASSFELFTPYGQY
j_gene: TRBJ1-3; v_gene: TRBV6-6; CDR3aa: ASSGQGTGNTIY
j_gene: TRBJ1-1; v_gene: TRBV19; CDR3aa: ASSLYGAGGTEAF
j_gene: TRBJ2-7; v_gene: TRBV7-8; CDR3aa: ASSGTSGIYEQY
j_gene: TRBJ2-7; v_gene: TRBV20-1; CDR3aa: SARGLQASYEQY
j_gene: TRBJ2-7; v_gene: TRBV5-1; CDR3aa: ASSLDLARTSTYEQY
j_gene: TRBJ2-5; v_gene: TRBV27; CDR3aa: ASSSVRAQASGETQY
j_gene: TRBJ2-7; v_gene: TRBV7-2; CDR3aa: ASSRGPDRDYEQY
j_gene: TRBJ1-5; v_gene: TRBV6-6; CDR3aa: ASSDGAENQPQH
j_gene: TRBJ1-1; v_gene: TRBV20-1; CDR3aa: SAPGQGNTEAF
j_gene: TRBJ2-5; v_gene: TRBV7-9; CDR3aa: ASSLAAGGSETQY
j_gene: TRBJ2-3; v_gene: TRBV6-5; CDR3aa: ASSYFGGSDTQY
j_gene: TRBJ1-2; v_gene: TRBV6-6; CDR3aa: ASAGANYGYT
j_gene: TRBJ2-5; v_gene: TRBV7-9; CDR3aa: ASSMRDREETQY
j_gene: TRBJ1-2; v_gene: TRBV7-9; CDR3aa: ASSRAQGNGYT